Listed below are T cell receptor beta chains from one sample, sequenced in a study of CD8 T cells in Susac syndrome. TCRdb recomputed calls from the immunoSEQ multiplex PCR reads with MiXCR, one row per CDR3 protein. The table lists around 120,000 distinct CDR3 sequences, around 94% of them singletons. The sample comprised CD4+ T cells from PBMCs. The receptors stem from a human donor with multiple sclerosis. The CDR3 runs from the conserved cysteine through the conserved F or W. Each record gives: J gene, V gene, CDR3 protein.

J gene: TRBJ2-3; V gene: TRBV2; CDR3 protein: CASHVVDTQYF
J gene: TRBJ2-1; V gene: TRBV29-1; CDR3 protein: CSLSGVSYNEQFF
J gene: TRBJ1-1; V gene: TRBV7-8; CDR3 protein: CASSTGTVPEAFF
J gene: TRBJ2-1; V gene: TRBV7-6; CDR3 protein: CASSGGSGSYNEQFF
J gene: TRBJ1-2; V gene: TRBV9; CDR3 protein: CASSAQSGPDFYGYTF
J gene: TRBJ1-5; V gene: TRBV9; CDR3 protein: CASSVGYQPQHF
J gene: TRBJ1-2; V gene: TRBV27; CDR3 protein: CASKYGGYAVPNYGYTF
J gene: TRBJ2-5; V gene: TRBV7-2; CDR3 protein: CASSPRTGETQYF
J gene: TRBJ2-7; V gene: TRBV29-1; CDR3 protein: CSVGKGQGVGSSYEQYF
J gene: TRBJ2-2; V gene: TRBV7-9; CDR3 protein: CASSRGQPTGELFF
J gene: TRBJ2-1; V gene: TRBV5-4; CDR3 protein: CASSLASGGYNEQFF
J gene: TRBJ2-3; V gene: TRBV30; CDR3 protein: CAWSVSGASPQYF
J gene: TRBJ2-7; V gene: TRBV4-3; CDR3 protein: CASSHGQGDTSYEQYF
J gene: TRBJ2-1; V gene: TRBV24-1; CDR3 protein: CATSDFSGGGNNEQFF
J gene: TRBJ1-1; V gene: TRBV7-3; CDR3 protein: CASSLSRAMNTEAFF
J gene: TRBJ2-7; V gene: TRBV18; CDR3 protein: CASSPSIDRGYEQYF
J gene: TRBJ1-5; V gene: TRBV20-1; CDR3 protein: CSAGQGLNQPQHF
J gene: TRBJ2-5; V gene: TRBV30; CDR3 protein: CAWRGGTGTRTETQYF
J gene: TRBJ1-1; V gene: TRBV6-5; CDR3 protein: CASSPGYATAFF
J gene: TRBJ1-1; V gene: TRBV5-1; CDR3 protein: CASSLTQGGQTFF
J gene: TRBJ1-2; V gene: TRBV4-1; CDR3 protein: CASSQDFGQLRLYGYTF
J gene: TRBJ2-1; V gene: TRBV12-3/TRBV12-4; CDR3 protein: CASSLMGAGGNEQFF
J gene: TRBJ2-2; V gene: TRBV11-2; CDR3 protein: CASRGLPGENTGELFF
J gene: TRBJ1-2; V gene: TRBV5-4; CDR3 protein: CASSPGEYGYTF
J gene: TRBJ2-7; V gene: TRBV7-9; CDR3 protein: CASSLGQGLEFEQYF
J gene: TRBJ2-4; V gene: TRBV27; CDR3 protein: CASRPSGGGNIQYF
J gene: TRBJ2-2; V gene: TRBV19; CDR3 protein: CASSIIGGSLRFVGELFF
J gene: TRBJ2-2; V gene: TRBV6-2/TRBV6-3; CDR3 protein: CASRPHSSTGELFF
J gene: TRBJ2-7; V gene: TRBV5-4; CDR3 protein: CASSLSSSYEQYF
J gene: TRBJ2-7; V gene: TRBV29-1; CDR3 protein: CSVGDYRSYEQYF
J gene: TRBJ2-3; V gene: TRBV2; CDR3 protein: CASLAGWGDTQYF
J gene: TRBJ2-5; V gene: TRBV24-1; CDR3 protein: CATSRTGEMTQYF
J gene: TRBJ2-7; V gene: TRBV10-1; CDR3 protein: CASSAWGGGEYEQYF
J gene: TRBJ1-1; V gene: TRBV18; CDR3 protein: CASAVGENTEAFF
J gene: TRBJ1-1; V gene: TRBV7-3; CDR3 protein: CASSSLGQNTEAFF
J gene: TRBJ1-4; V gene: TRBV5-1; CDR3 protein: CASSLDRLNEKLFF
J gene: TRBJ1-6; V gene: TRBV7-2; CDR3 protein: CASSPTHGLALHF
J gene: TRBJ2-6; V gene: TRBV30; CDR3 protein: CAWSVTRRTALSGANVLTF
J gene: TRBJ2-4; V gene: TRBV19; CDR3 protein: CASSSQGWAKNIQYF
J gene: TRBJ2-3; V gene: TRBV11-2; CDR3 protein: CASSLGAKDTQYF
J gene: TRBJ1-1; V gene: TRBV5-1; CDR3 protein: CASARDIQSEAFF
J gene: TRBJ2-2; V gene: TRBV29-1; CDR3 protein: CSALGAGGPNGELFF
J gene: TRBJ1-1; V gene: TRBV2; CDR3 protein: CASSQRQGLGTEAFF
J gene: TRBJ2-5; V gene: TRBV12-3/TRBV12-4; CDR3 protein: CASSKGQGLQETQYF
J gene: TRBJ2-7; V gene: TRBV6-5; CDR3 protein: CASQIEGAYEQYF
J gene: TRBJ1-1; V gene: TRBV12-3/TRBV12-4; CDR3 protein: CASSGQGAIEAFF
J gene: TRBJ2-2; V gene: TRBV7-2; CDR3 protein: CASSAKAGHGELFF
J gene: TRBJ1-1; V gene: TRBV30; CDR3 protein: CAWSSPPTANTEAFF
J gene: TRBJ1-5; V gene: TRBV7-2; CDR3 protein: CASRPPGNLNQPQHF
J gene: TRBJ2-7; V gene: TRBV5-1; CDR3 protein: CASSSNRGAPYEQYF
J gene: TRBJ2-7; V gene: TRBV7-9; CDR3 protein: CASRGLGDGAIYEQYF
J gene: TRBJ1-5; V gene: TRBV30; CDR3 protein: CAWSLSDGQPQHF
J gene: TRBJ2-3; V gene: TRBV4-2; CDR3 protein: CASSLRLPRGGTQYF
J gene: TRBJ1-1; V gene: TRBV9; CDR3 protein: CASSVGGANTEAFF
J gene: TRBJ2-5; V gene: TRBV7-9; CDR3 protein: CASSLMDVRGETQYF
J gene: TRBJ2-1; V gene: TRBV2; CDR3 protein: CASSPRGSYNEQFF
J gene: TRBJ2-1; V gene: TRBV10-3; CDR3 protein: CALGSGGAYEQFF